This T cell receptor beta chain was captured in a study of blood T cells in healthy people across ages. Study information: With template switching, about one barcoded beta molecule was captured per two T cells.

Together with a sample-barcoded 5' primer, a J-beta primer mix was included in a second PCR lasting roughly 6 to 12 cycles. From the 5' RACE reads, TCRdb called clonotypes with MiXCR, one entry per CDR3 protein. The sample records some 760,000 distinct CDR3 sequences, approximately 25% being singletons. Trimming took 6 bases from V and 5 from J, leaving 19 bases between them. CDR1 is LGHNA, CDR2 YSLEER, per germline. This CDR3 has 15 residues. These data also formed part of another study, on T cells of mothers and their children. That study adds: Both sample barcodes and 2-4 random nucleotides came from the M1S primer of the second PCR.

The TCR originated in a boy between 10 and 17 years old in good health. The sample was blood. The chain uses TRBV4-3 and TRBJ1-2, with no clear D. The chain's CDR3 is CASRPARLLEYGYTF. Here the CDR3 DNA reads TGCGCCAGCAGACCCGCGAGACTACTCGAATATGGCTACACCTTC.